This T cell receptor beta chain was sequenced in a study of blood T cell repertoires in COVID-19. The overall study: COVID-19 samples collected from the United States, Italy and Spain covered acute and convalescent phases. From T cells, B-cell-depleted T cells, or PBMCs came the material, which was cDNA or gDNA.

The CDR3 covers 18 residues. Trimming at V came to 6 bases and at J to 1 base, leaving 12 bases not matched to a gene. In germline, CDR1 is MNHEY, CDR2 SMNVEV (reference sequence). In the authors' methods: Using reference gene primer amplification, nucleated cell counts were estimated. Clones were read by immunoSEQ multiplex PCR, and TCRdb kept only the in-frame ones, dropping some. V and J calls and clone size come straight from that table; D and trimming were deduced from the DNA. The sample shows around 83,000 clones, around 84% of them seen only once. The sample taken for sequencing was peripheral blood. The clonotype comes from a man older than 75 with active or convalescent COVID-19. The chain links TRBV27 to TRBJ2-3, with 11 bases that match TRBD2. For the CDR3, the DNA is TGTGCCAGCAGCCCCAATCCACTAGCGGGAGTTGGCACAGATACGCAGTATTTT. Protein product: CASSPNPLAGVGTDTQYF.